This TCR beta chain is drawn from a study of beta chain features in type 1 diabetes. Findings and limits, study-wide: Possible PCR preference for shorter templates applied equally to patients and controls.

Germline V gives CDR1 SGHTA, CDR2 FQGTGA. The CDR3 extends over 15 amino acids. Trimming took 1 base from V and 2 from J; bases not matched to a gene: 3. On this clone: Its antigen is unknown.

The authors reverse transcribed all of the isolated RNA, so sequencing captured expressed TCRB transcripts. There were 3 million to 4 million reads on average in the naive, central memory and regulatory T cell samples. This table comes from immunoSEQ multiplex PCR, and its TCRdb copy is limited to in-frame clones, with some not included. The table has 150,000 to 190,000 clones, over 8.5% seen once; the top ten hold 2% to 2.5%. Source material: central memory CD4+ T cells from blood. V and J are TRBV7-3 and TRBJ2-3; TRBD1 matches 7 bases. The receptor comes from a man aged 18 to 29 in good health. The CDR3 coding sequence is TGTGCCAGCAGCTTAATGGGACAGCCCACAGATACGCAGTATTTT. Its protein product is CASSLMGQPTDTQYF.